This is a list of T cell receptor beta chains from one sample in a study of HIV-infected patients and healthy controls. TCRdb independently ran MiXCR on the 5' RACE reads; one entry per CDR3 protein. The sample lists about 67,000 distinct CDR3 sequences; around 16% were seen once. The sequencing input was CD4+ T cells from blood. Every receptor here comes from a human donor in good health. Each CDR3 is given with its conserved first and last residue. D genes are given only for firm matches. Clone size appears in some rows only: once, few, many, or a class for an expanded clone.

>-|-|TRBV9|TRBJ2-3
CASSVDQLPLVADITDTQYF
TGTGCCAGCAGCGTAGATCAATTGCCCCTTGTGGCAGACATCACAGATACGCAGTATTTT
>-|-|TRBV7-6|TRBJ2-7
CASSPDATGDYEQYF
TGTGCCAGCAGCCCCGACGCGACCGGGGATTACGAGCAGTACTTC
>TRBD2|-|TRBV7-8|TRBJ2-1
CASSSGRDVDEQFF
TGTGCCAGCTCCAGCGGGAGGGATGTGGATGAGCAGTTCTTC
>TRBD1|-|TRBV6-2/TRBV6-3|TRBJ2-6
CASKRDRISGANVLTF
TGTGCCAGCAAACGGGACAGAATTTCTGGGGCCAACGTCCTGACTTTC
>-|-|TRBV5-1|TRBJ2-7
CASRFQRGHADEQYF
TGCGCCAGCAGATTCCAAAGGGGACACGCCGACGAGCAGTACTTC
>-|once|TRBV30|TRBJ1-5
CAWSEDRPGPQHF
TGTGCCTGGAGTGAAGACCGCCCGGGACCCCAGCATTTT
>-|-|TRBV7-9|TRBJ1-1
CASSLGGRTSTEAFF
TGTGCCAGCAGCTTAGGTGGCAGGACTTCCACGGAAGCTTTCTTT
>-|-|TRBV9|TRBJ1-1
CASSELGGSAAEAFF
TGTGCCAGCAGCGAACTCGGGGGCTCGGCCGCTGAAGCTTTCTTT
>-|-|TRBV29-1|TRBJ1-5
CSVATPGGSNQPQHF
TGCAGCGTTGCGACCCCGGGAGGTAGCAATCAGCCCCAGCATTTT
>TRBD1|many|TRBV4-2|TRBJ2-7
CASSPTRTGGGGQYF
TGTGCCAGCAGCCCTACCCGGACAGGGGGAGGTGGGCAGTACTTC
>-|few|TRBV30|TRBJ1-1
CAWSSLDRRTEAFF
TGTGCCTGGAGTTCCCTTGATCGGCGGACTGAAGCTTTCTTT
>TRBD1|few|TRBV14|TRBJ1-4
CASSQDPPGTAYEKLFF
TGTGCCAGCAGCCAAGATCCCCCCGGGACAGCATATGAAAAACTGTTTTTT
>-|-|TRBV7-2|TRBJ1-1
CASRQGPSEAFF
TGTGCCAGCAGACAGGGACCCTCCGAGGCTTTCTTT
>-|-|TRBV20-1|TRBJ2-2
CSGRLHTGELFF
TGCAGTGGTCGCCTTCACACCGGGGAGCTGTTTTTT
>-|many|TRBV7-9|TRBJ1-1
CASSLAGGNTEAFF
TGTGCCAGCAGCTTAGCAGGGGGGAACACTGAAGCTTTCTTT
>TRBD1|-|TRBV2|TRBJ2-5
CASSDRDSKRTQYF
TGTGCCAGCAGTGACCGGGACAGTAAGAGAACCCAGTACTTC
>TRBD2|many|TRBV25-1|TRBJ2-1
CASSETSGIDEQFF
TGTGCCAGCAGTGAGACTAGCGGGATAGATGAGCAGTTCTTC
>-|-|TRBV5-1|TRBJ2-1
CASSRGNENEQFF
TGCGCCAGCAGCCGCGGGAACGAGAATGAGCAGTTCTTC
>-|few|TRBV29-1|TRBJ2-7
CSVVWASHPDEQYF
TGCAGCGTTGTGTGGGCTAGCCATCCTGACGAGCAGTACTTC
>-|-|TRBV7-9|TRBJ1-1
CASSLLQQNTEAFF
TGTGCCAGCAGCTTATTACAGCAGAACACTGAAGCTTTCTTT
>-|-|TRBV12-5|TRBJ2-1
CASGLDPPPFNEQFF
TGTGCTAGTGGTTTGGATCCTCCCCCTTTCAATGAGCAGTTCTTC
>-|few|TRBV20-1|TRBJ1-2
CSAHDRSYGYTF
TGCAGTGCTCACGACAGGTCCTATGGCTACACCTTC
>-|few|TRBV14|TRBJ1-2
CASSRPSNYGYTF
TGTGCCAGCAGCCGGCCGTCTAACTATGGCTACACCTTC
>-|-|TRBV4-3|TRBJ1-3
CASSQVKGTSGNTIYF
TGCGCCAGCAGCCAAGTCAAAGGGACATCTGGAAACACCATATATTTT
>-|-|TRBV20-1|TRBJ1-6
CSARSQRTSPLHF
TGCAGTGCTAGGTCTCAGAGAACATCACCCCTCCACTTT
>-|few|TRBV9|TRBJ2-2
CASSPLGQSPGELFF
TGTGCCAGCAGCCCCCTCGGACAGAGTCCCGGGGAGCTGTTTTTT
>-|few|TRBV7-8|TRBJ1-5
CASSSNKGTIIWAQHF
TGTGCCAGCAGCAGCAACAAGGGGACAATAATTTGGGCCCAGCATTTT
>-|-|TRBV5-1|TRBJ2-5
CASKGETQYF
TGCGCCAGCAAAGGGGAGACCCAGTACTTC
>-|few|TRBV18|TRBJ2-1
CASSPPSRSDRNSYNEQFF
TGTGCCAGCTCACCACCGAGTCGGTCCGACCGCAACTCCTACAATGAGCAGTTCTTC
>-|few|TRBV21-1|TRBJ2-7
CARVGLTYEQYF
TGTGCCAGGGTCGGACTAACCTACGAGCAGTACTTC
>-|few|TRBV6-2/TRBV6-3|TRBJ1-1
CASSYLGLADEAFF
TGTGCCAGCAGTTACCTGGGTTTGGCGGATGAAGCTTTCTTT
>TRBD2|many|TRBV7-9|TRBJ2-3
CASSSYQRGRTDTQYF
TGTGCCAGCAGCTCATACCAGCGGGGGCGCACAGATACGCAGTATTTT
>-|few|TRBV7-2|TRBJ1-6
CASSLGTNLSPLHF
TGTGCCAGCAGCTTAGGGACCAACCTTTCACCCCTCCACTTT
>TRBD2|few|TRBV18|TRBJ2-3
CASSPSLAGGSGTQYF
TGTGCCAGCTCACCATCCCTAGCGGGAGGGTCGGGTACGCAGTATTTT
>TRBD1|many|TRBV7-2|TRBJ2-3
CASSLKSGQLSTDTQYF
TGTGCCAGCAGCTTAAAATCGGGACAGCTAAGCACAGATACGCAGTATTTT
>-|-|TRBV20-1|TRBJ2-7
CSANHRVKGYEQYF
TGCAGTGCTAACCATCGGGTTAAGGGCTACGAGCAGTACTTC
>TRBD2|few|TRBV28|TRBJ2-5
CASIGPGHRGGNQYF
TGTGCCAGCATTGGCCCGGGACACCGGGGGGGGAACCAGTACTTC
>-|-|TRBV19|TRBJ2-5
CASSRQPGRGGETQYF
TGTGCCAGTAGCCGTCAACCGGGCCGAGGGGGAGAGACCCAGTACTTC
>TRBD2|many|TRBV28|TRBJ2-3
CASSSLAGGSHTQYF
TGTGCCAGCAGTTCCTTAGCGGGGGGATCGCATACGCAGTATTTT